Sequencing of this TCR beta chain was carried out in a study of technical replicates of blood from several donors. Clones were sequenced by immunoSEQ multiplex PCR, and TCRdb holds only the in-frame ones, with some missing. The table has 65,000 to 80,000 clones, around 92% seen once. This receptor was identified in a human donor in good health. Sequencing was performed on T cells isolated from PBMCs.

The CDR3 loop reads CASSLTGTGVTEAFF. The CDR3 DNA reads TGTGCCAGCAGCTTAACGGGAACAGGGGTTACTGAAGCTTTCTTT. V usage is TRBV7-8 and J usage is TRBJ1-1, with 7 bases aligning to TRBD1. The junction had 8 bases not matched to a gene; V was cut back by 2 bases and J by 5 bases. CDR3 length: 15 amino acids. CDR1 and CDR2 from the germline V gene are SGHVS and FQNEAQ. The variable domain in full, with the rest retrieved from reference TRBV7-8 and TRBJ1-1, is GAGVSQSPRYKVAKRGQDVALRCDPISGHVSLFWYQQALGQGPEFLTYFQNEAQLDKSGLPSDRFFAERPEGSVSTLKIQRTQQEDSAVYLCASSLTGTGVTEAFFGQGTRLTVV.